The source of this TCR beta chain is a study of T cell repertoires in cytomegalovirus infection. Overall study findings and caveats: Dominating the ex vivo response were TCR beta clonotypes that were CMV-specific and HLA-C-restricted.

V was trimmed by 4 bases and J by 6 bases, leaving 14 bases between them. CDR3 size: 14 residues. This clonotype was found a few times. Its antigen is not identified. TCRdb ran MiXCR on the reads and lists one entry per CDR3 protein. The repertoire holds hundreds of thousands of distinct CDR3 sequences, with 42% as singletons. This chain joins TRBV12-3 or TRBV12-4 and TRBJ2-3, with D uncertain. Specimen: cultured PBMCs, collected from culture after CMV antigen stimulation. The TCR was taken from a human donor in good health (CMV status not recorded). Some clones in this sample may be carry-over from other donors' samples. The DNA for the CDR3 is TGTGCCAGCAGTTCATCCTTACTAAGGGATACGCAGTATTTT. Amino acid sequence: CASSSSLLRDTQYF.